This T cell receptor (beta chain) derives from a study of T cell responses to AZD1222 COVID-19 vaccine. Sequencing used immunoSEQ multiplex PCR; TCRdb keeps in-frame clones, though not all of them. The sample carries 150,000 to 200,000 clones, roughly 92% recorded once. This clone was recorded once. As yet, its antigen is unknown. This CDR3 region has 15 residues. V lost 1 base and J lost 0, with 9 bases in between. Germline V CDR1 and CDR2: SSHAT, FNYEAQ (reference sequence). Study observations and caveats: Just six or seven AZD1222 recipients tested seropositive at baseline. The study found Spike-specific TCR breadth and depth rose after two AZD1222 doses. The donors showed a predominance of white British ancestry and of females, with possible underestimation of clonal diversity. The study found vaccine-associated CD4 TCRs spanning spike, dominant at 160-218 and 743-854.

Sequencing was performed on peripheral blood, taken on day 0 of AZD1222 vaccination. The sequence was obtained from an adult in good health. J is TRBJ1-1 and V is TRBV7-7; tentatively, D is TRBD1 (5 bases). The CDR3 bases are TGTGCCAGCAGCTTAGGGACATCTATGAACACTGAAGCTTTCTTT. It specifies CASSLGTSMNTEAFF.